The 21 T cell receptor beta chains below come from one sample, sequenced in a study of CD8 T cells in ankylosing spondylitis. Study-wide findings and caveats: Made up of about eight highly homologous variants, a TCR beta motif appeared characteristic of ankylosing spondylitis blood.

One entry per CDR3 protein results from TCRdb running MiXCR on the 5' RACE reads. The data show hundreds of thousands of distinct CDR3 sequences, roughly 18% seen once. These receptors have no identified antigens. Sequenced sample: blood, either unsorted or a sorted T cell fraction (not recorded which). The receptors derive from a male donor with ankylosing spondylitis.

This clonotype was seen a few times. The V call is TRBV7-9, the J call TRBJ1-1, with TRBD1 identical over 10 bases. The length of the CDR3 is 16 residues. Unmatched junction bases numbered 8, after V lost 4 bases and J lost 3 bases. CDR1 SEHNR and CDR2 FQNEAQ come from the germline V gene (reference sequence). As DNA, the CDR3 is TGTGCCAGCAGCTCTACCGGGACAGGGGTCGACACTGAAGCTTTCTTT. Protein product: CASSSTGTGVDTEAFF.

The chain links TRBV5-1 to TRBJ1-5; D remains ambiguous. Trimming pared 0 bases from V and 6 bases from J, leaving 7 bases between. The germline V gene encodes CDR1 SGHRS and CDR2 YFSETQ. The length of the CDR3 is 13 residues. The CDR3 bases are TGCGCCAGCAGCTTGGATCGAGGTCAGCCCCAGCATTTT. Its translation is CASSLDRGQPQHF.

A few counts support this clonotype. The genes are TRBV7-9 and TRBJ1-1; D gene uncertain. This CDR3 is built from 15 residues. The V and J ends lost 2 bases and 2 bases respectively, with 12 bases between them. Germline lookup yields CDR1 SEHNR and CDR2 FQNEAQ (reference sequence). CDR3 nucleotides: TGTGCCAGCAGCTTATCGCGTGCTCTCAACACTGAAGCTTTCTTT. It is translated as CASSLSRALNTEAFF.

The CDR3 DNA follows: TGTGCCAGCAGCCAAGATATGGGGGCGCAGGCCAAAAACATTCAGTACTTC. Amino acids: CASSQDMGAQAKNIQYF. The rearrangement links TRBV3-1 to TRBJ2-4, with D possibly being TRBD1 (6 bases). CDR3 size: 17 residues. CDR1 and CDR2 from the germline V gene are LGHDT and YNNKEL (reference sequence). With 0 bases removed from V and 1 base from J, the gap between germline ends came to 13 bases.

The chain carries TRBV7-9 and TRBJ1-4; TRBD1 aligns across 12 bases. This CDR3 is 16 amino acids long. The germline V gene encodes CDR1 SEHNR and CDR2 FQNEAQ (reference sequence). Trimming removed 5 bases from V and 8 bases from J; junction bases left unmatched: 9. The DNA of the CDR3 is TGTGCCAGCAGCGCGGGACAGGGGGCGCGGTGGGAAAAACTGTTTTTT. Translation gives CASSAGQGARWEKLFF.

V and J are TRBV6-2 or TRBV6-3 and TRBJ2-5; TRBD2 agrees at 12 bases. This CDR3 is 16 amino acids long. J lost 5 bases, V lost 6 bases, and 10 bases had no gene match. Germline CDR1 reads MNHEY; CDR2 reads SVGEGT. The CDR3 loop reads CASRQLLAGGEETQYF. DNA of the CDR3: TGTGCCAGCAGACAATTACTAGCGGGAGGAGAGGAGACCCAGTACTTC.

This clonotype was counted a single time. The chain carries TRBV27 and TRBJ2-5, with 9 nucleotides matching TRBD2. The CDR3 sequence is 14 residues long. Germline CDR1 and CDR2: MNHEY and SMNVEV (reference sequence). Trimming at V came to 4 bases and at J to 5 bases, leaving 5 bases not matched to a gene. CDR3 coding DNA: TGTGCCAGCAGTTGGGGACTAGCCTCGGAGACCCAGTACTTC. Encoded protein: CASSWGLASETQYF.

The chain carries TRBV6-2 or TRBV6-3 and TRBJ2-5, with 9 positions matching TRBD2. The germline gives CDR1 MNHEY, CDR2 SVGEGT. This CDR3 has 14 amino acids. The V and J ends lost 7 bases and 4 bases, in that order; junction bases with no gene match: 7. The CDR3 reads CASTTAGGPETQYF. For the CDR3, the DNA is TGTGCCAGCACCACGGCGGGAGGGCCAGAGACCCAGTACTTC.

This clonotype has a handful of counts. The chain uses TRBV29-1 and TRBJ2-2; D unresolved. Germline values: CDR1 SQVTM, CDR2 ANQGSEA. V was cut by 4 bases and J by 5 bases, with 11 bases left in between. This CDR3 contains 13 residues. The CDR3 spells CSVVPDETGELFF. CDR3 nucleotide sequence: TGCAGCGTTGTACCCGACGAGACCGGGGAGCTGTTTTTT.

This clonotype occurred many times. The J gene is TRBJ2-3, the V gene TRBV12-3 or TRBV12-4; unclear D gene. The CDR3 length is 14 residues. V dropped 3 bases and J dropped 0 bases, with 7 bases sitting between them. The CDR3: CASSLVLSTDTQYF. The CDR3 nucleotides are TGTGCCAGCAGTTTGGTGCTTAGCACAGATACGCAGTATTTT.

There are many counts of this clonotype. The chain combines TRBV20-1 with TRBJ1-1, with D uncertain. CDR3 length: 14 residues. Trimming removed 3 bases at V and 4 bases at J, with 15 bases between. Per germline, CDR1 DFQATT and CDR2 SNEGSKA (reference sequence). The CDR3 reads CSASTPGRATEAFF. The CDR3 DNA follows: TGCAGTGCTAGCACCCCCGGGAGGGCCACTGAAGCTTTCTTT.

The J gene is TRBJ2-1, the V gene TRBV20-1, with D perhaps TRBD1 or TRBD2 (5 bases each). The CDR3 covers 16 residues. CDR1 and CDR2 from the germline V gene are DFQATT and SNEGSKA (reference sequence). Deletions cut 0 bases from V and 5 bases from J, with 17 bases between. This chain's CDR3 is CSARDGSRDLDNEQFF. Here the CDR3 DNA reads TGCAGTGCTAGAGATGGTAGCAGGGACCTCGACAATGAGCAGTTCTTC.

This clonotype has more than one count but fewer than ten. This sequence joins TRBV7-2 and TRBJ2-1; 9 bases match TRBD2. The CDR3 runs to 16 residues. Germline V gene lookup returns CDR1 SGHTA and CDR2 FQGNSA. With 0 bases clipped from V and 3 bases from J, the junction kept 3 bases outside the gene matches. In nucleotides, the CDR3 is TGTGCCAGCAGCTTAGCGCTTAGCGGGAGCTACAATGAGCAGTTCTTC. Residues: CASSLALSGSYNEQFF.

The genes are TRBV28 and TRBJ2-7, with a tentative D call TRBD1 (6 bases). The CDR3 runs 21 residues. The germline V gene encodes CDR1 MDHEN and CDR2 SYDVKM. With 5 bases removed from V and 0 bases from J, the gap between germline ends came to 32 bases. CDR3 nucleotide sequence: TGTGCCAGCAGTCAACTCCGGGACACATTCCGGGTTGGGTTGAACTCCTACGAGCAGTACTTC. Amino acids: CASSQLRDTFRVGLNSYEQYF.

V is TRBV2 and J is TRBJ2-5; TRBD1 aligns across 7 bases. The V gene end was trimmed by 3 bases and the J gene end by 2 bases; junction bases not matched to a gene: 3. CDR1 is SNHLY and CDR2 is FYNNEI in the germline V gene. CDR3 length: 14 amino acids. As DNA, the CDR3 is TGTGCCAGCAGTGATGAGGGGGCTCAAGAGACCCAGTACTTC. Translated, it gives CASSDEGAQETQYF.

This chain links TRBV7-8 with TRBJ2-3; the match to TRBD2 covers 13 bases. In germline, CDR1 is SGHVS, CDR2 FQNEAQ. Losses at the gene ends were 5 bases for V and 6 bases for J; bases not matched to a gene: 5. This CDR3 is 15 amino acids long. As DNA, the CDR3 is TGTGCCAGCAGCACACTAGCGGGAGGGCCGGATACGCAGTATTTT. Residues: CASSTLAGGPDTQYF.

V is TRBV6-2 or TRBV6-3 and J is TRBJ2-1; 14 nucleotides agree with TRBD2. The CDR3 is 16 amino acids. Germline V gene data show CDR1 as MNHEY and CDR2 as SVGEGT. V was clipped by 0 bases and J by 9 bases; unmatched bases: 4. CDR3 in DNA: TGTGCCAGCAGTTACTCGGGACTAGCGGGAGAGGTTGAGCAGTTCTTC. The encoded protein is CASSYSGLAGEVEQFF.

The chain employs TRBV6-2 or TRBV6-3 and TRBJ2-7; 11 positions agree with TRBD1. Germline CDR1 MNHEY, CDR2 SVGEGT. Trimming cost V 4 bases and J 5 bases; bases outside gene matches: 1. The CDR3 contains 13 residues. Written as DNA, the CDR3 is TGTGCCAGCAGTTCGGGACAGGGGGACGAGCAGTACTTC. This codes for CASSSGQGDEQYF.

This clonotype was seen ten or more times. The DNA for the CDR3 is TGCAGTGCCAGAAGACAGGGTTCCTACGAGCAGTACTTC. This translates into CSARRQGSYEQYF. V usage is TRBV20-1 and J usage is TRBJ2-7; TRBD1 matches at 7 bases. This CDR3 has 13 residues. V lost 6 bases and J lost 1; bases outside the gene matches: 6. CDR1 is DFQATT and CDR2 is SNEGSKA in the germline V gene (reference sequence).

The rearrangement joins TRBV4-1 to TRBJ2-7; TRBD2 matches 8 bases. This CDR3 has 15 residues. The V gene end was trimmed by 1 base and the J gene end by 0 bases; junction bases not matched to a gene: 2. Germline CDR1 is MGHRA and CDR2 is YSYEKL. The CDR3 region has the DNA TGCGCCAGCAGCCAAGGGCGGGGGGACTCCTACGAGCAGTACTTC. As protein: CASSQGRGDSYEQYF.

In this sample, this clonotype turned up many times. CDR3 sequence: CASSRGQGIYNEQFF. CDR3 nucleotide sequence: TGTGCCAGCAGCCGGGGACAGGGGATCTACAATGAGCAGTTCTTC. V is TRBV11-2 and J is TRBJ2-1; TRBD1 matches 10 bases. The CDR3 covers 15 residues. The J segment lost 3 bases and the V segment lost 5 bases, leaving 4 bases of the junction unmatched. Germline CDR1 and CDR2: SGHAT and FQNNGV. Together with reference TRBV11-2 and TRBJ2-1, the CDR3 gives the full variable domain: EAGVAQSPRYKIIEKRQSVAFWCNPISGHATLYWYQQILGQGPKLLIQFQNNGVVDDSQLPKDRFSAERLKGVDSTLKIQPAKLEDSAVYLCASSRGQGIYNEQFFGPGTRLTVL.